This T cell receptor beta chain was sequenced for a study of blood T cell repertoires in COVID-19. Study details: Whether acute or convalescent, the COVID-19 samples came from the United States, Italy and Spain. From T cells, B-cell-depleted T cells, or PBMCs came the material, which was cDNA or gDNA.

Using immunoSEQ multiplex PCR, the repertoire was profiled, and TCRdb retains in-frame clones only, with some absent. In the table there are about 30,000 clones, about 90% of which are singletons. The material sequenced was peripheral blood. This receptor was taken from a human donor in a cohort sampled during active COVID-19.

Here the CDR3 DNA reads TGTGCCATCAGGGATCAGGGGAGAGGAACTGAAGCTTTCTTT. Encoded protein: CAIRDQGRGTEAFF. This rearrangement joins TRBV10-3 to TRBJ1-1; tentatively, D is TRBD1 (6 bases). CDR3 length equals 14 residues. The germline gives CDR1 ENHRY, CDR2 SYGVKD. Trimming removed 6 bases from V and 5 bases from J, with 16 bases in between.